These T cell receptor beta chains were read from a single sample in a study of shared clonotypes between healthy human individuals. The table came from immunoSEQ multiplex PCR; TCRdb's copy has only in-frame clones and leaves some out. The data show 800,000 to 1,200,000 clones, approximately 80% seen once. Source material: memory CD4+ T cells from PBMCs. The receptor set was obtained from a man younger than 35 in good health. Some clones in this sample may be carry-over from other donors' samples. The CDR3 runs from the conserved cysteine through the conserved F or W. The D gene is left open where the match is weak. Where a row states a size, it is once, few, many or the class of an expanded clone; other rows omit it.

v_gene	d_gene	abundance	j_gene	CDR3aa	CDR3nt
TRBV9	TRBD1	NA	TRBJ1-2	CASSAGQGNYGYTF	TGTGCCAGCAGCGCCGGACAGGGGAACTATGGCTACACCTTC
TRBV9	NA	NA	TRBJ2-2	CASSRLELAEGNTGELFF	TGTGCCAGCAGCCGACTGGAGTTGGCTGAGGGGAACACCGGGGAGCTGTTTTTT
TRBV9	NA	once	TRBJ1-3	CASGPGTESSRNTIYF	TGTGCCAGCGGACCCGGGACGGAGTCCTCTAGAAACACCATATATTTT
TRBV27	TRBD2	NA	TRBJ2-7	CASTPVGLAGLYEQYF	TGTGCCAGCACCCCTGTCGGGCTAGCGGGACTCTACGAGCAGTACTTC
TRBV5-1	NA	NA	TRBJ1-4	CASSRSVNEKLFF	TGCGCCAGCTCAAGGAGCGTTAATGAAAAACTGTTTTTT
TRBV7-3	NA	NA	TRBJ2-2	CASSLNSRRGTGELFF	TGTGCCAGCAGCTTAAACTCCCGCAGGGGCACCGGGGAGCTGTTTTTT
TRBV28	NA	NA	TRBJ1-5	CASSLSVQPQHF	TGTGCCAGCAGTTTATCGGTTCAGCCCCAGCATTTT
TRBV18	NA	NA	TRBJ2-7	CASVRQASSYEQYF	TGTGCCAGCGTACGACAGGCTAGCTCCTACGAGCAGTACTTC
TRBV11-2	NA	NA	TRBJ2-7	CASSLLHSYEQYF	TGTGCCAGCAGCTTATTACATTCCTACGAGCAGTACTTC
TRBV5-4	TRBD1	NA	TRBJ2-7	CASSSGTGAGEQYF	TGTGCCAGCAGCTCCGGGACAGGGGCTGGCGAGCAGTACTTC
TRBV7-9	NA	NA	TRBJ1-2	CASSLGGDYGYTF	TGTGCCAGCAGCTTAGGGGGCGACTATGGCTACACCTTC
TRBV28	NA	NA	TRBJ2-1	CASSPPGSLNDEQFF	TGTGCCAGCAGCCCTCCGGGAAGTTTAAATGATGAGCAGTTCTTC
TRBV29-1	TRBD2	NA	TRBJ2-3	CSVEDPLAGPTDTQYF	TGCAGCGTTGAAGATCCCCTAGCGGGCCCCACAGATACGCAGTATTTT
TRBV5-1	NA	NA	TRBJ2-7	CASSLKGGEYEQYF	TGCGCCAGCAGCTTGAAAGGTGGAGAGTACGAGCAGTACTTC
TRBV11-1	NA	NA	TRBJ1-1	CASSSFEGTEAFF	TGTGCCAGCAGCTCGTTCGAAGGTACTGAAGCTTTCTTT
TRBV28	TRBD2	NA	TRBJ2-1	CASSGTRLSYNEQFF	TGTGCCAGCAGTGGGACTAGACTCTCCTACAATGAGCAGTTCTTC
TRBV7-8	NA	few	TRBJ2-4	CASSLDLAKNIQYF	TGTGCCAGCAGCTTGGACCTAGCCAAAAACATTCAGTACTTC
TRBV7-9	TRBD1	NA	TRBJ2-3	CASSLGGRQGERNTQYF	TGTGCCAGCAGCCTCGGAGGGAGACAGGGGGAAAGGAATACGCAGTATTTT
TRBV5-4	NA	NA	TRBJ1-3	CASSLGTGNTIYF	TGTGCCAGCAGCTTGGGGACTGGAAACACCATATATTTT
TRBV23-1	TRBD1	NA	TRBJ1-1	CASFPGQVYTEAFF	TGCGCCAGCTTTCCGGGACAGGTTTACACTGAAGCTTTCTTT
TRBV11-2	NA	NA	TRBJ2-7	CASSQTGGNHEQYF	TGTGCCAGCAGCCAGACAGGAGGTAACCACGAGCAGTACTTC
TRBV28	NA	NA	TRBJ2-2	CASSLVWAMNTGELFF	TGTGCCAGCAGTTTAGTGTGGGCTATGAACACCGGGGAGCTGTTTTTT
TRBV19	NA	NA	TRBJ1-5	CASGTPGTYNQPQHF	TGTGCCAGTGGGACGCCTGGGACGTACAATCAGCCCCAGCATTTT
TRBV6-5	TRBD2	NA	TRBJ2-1	CASSSVRDSGRIEQFF	TGTGCCAGCAGTTCTGTTCGAGATAGCGGGAGAATTGAGCAGTTCTTC
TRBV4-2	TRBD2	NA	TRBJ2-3	CASSQDPGTSGGLRSDTQYF	TGTGCCAGCAGCCAAGACCCGGGGACTAGCGGGGGGCTTCGGTCAGATACGCAGTATTTT
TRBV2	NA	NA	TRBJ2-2	CASRKTWGTGELFF	TGTGCCAGCAGGAAAACGTGGGGGACCGGGGAGCTGTTTTTT
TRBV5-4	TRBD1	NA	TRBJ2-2	CASSLEGGNTGELFF	TGTGCCAGCAGCTTGGAAGGGGGCAACACCGGGGAGCTGTTTTTT
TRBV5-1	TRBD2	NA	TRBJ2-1	CASSLGSGSSDEQFF	TGCGCCAGCAGCTTGGGCAGCGGGAGTTCGGATGAGCAGTTCTTC
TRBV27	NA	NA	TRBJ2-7	CASSLGRPTRGSYEQYF	TGTGCCAGCAGTTTGGGCAGACCAACCAGAGGGAGCTACGAGCAGTACTTC
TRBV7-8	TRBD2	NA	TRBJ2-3	CASSLDGGSGSTDTQYF	TGTGCCAGCAGCTTAGACGGTGGTAGCGGGAGCACAGATACGCAGTATTTT
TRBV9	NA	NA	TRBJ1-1	CASSVDSNTEAFF	TGTGCCAGCAGCGTAGACTCGAACACTGAAGCTTTCTTT
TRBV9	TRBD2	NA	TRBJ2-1	CASSVGLAAYNEQFF	TGTGCCAGCAGCGTGGGGCTAGCGGCCTACAATGAGCAGTTCTTC
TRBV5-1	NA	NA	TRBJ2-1	CASRGAAGTYNEQFF	TGCGCCAGCAGGGGGGCGGCAGGGACTTACAATGAGCAGTTCTTC
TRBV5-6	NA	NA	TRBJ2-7	CASSLIGGGEQYF	TGTGCCAGCAGCTTGATCGGGGGTGGCGAGCAGTACTTC
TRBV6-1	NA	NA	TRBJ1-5	CASSKGAPSNNQPQHF	TGTGCCAGCAGTAAAGGGGCCCCTTCGAACAATCAGCCCCAGCATTTT
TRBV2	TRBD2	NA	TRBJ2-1	CASSGGRAVEQFF	TGTGCCAGCTCCGGGGGGAGGGCCGTTGAGCAGTTCTTC
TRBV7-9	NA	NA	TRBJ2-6	CASSQDWSSGANVLTF	TGTGCCAGCAGCCAAGACTGGAGCTCTGGGGCCAACGTCCTGACTTTC
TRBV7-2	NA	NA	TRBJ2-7	CASSLGAGSYEQYF	TGTGCCAGCAGCTTGGGCGCGGGTTCCTACGAGCAGTACTTC
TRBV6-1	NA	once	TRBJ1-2	CASRGSLYGYTF	TGTGCCAGCAGGGGGTCGCTCTATGGCTACACCTTC
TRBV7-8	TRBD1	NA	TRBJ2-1	CASSSDRRNEQFF	TGTGCCAGCAGCTCGGACAGGCGGAATGAGCAGTTCTTC
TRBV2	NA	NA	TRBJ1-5	CASSEQTDYQPQHF	TGTGCCAGCAGTGAACAGACAGACTATCAGCCCCAGCATTTT
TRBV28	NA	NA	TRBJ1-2	CASSLDGLNYGYTF	TGTGCCAGCAGTTTAGACGGTCTGAACTATGGCTACACCTTC
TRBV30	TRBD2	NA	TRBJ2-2	CAGLAGDGGGELFF	TGTGCCGGACTAGCGGGAGACGGGGGCGGGGAGCTGTTTTTT
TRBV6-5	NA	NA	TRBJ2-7	CASKPPGSYEQYF	TGTGCCAGCAAACCGCCGGGATCCTACGAGCAGTACTTC
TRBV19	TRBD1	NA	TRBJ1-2	CASSAGTGVGYTF	TGTGCCAGTAGCGCTGGGACAGGGGTGGGCTACACCTTC
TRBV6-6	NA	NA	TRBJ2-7	CASSYSRSYEQYF	TGTGCCAGCAGTTATAGCAGGTCCTACGAGCAGTACTTC
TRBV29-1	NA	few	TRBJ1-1	CTAWGGQNTEAFF	TGCACCGCTTGGGGGGGTCAGAACACTGAAGCTTTCTTT
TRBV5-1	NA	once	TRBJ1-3	CASSQSNSLRGGNTIYF	TGCGCCAGCAGCCAATCTAACAGCCTGAGGGGTGGAAACACCATATATTTT
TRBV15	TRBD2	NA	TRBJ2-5	CATSTGLAGREETQYF	TGTGCCACCAGCACGGGACTAGCGGGACGAGAGGAGACCCAGTACTTC
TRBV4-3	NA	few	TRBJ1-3	CASSQLGGSHTIYF	TGCGCCAGCAGCCAACTCGGTGGAAGCCACACCATATATTTT
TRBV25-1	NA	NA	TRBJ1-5	CASSDWLSNQPQHF	TGTGCCAGCAGTGATTGGCTGAGCAATCAGCCCCAGCATTTT
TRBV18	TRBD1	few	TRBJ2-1	CASSPGQGAWNEQFF	TGTGCCAGCTCACCGGGACAGGGGGCATGGAATGAGCAGTTCTTC
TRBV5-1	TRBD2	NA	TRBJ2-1	CASSLTSGSVNNEQFF	TGCGCCAGCAGCTTGACTAGCGGGAGTGTTAACAATGAGCAGTTCTTC